The T cell receptor beta chain described here comes from a study of T cells in Graves' hyperthyroidism and ophthalmopathy. General study findings and limits: Ophthalmopathy was predicted by the model a median of approximately six months ahead of onset. Blood also carried most thyroid clonotypes expanded above 0.001.

This clonotype showed up just a few times. Antigen specificity is unknown. Across 18 months, stable Graves' hyperthyroidism was marked by no progression to ophthalmopathy. Diagnoses used clinical symptoms, serum thyroxine and TRAb, thyroid ultrasound and orbital computed tomography. V was pared by 2 bases and J by 4 bases, with 11 bases between. This CDR3 region has 15 residues. Germline CDR1 is SEHNR and CDR2 is FQNEAQ (reference sequence). Using RNA transcripts as the source, TCR beta CDR3 regions were amplified. HTBI primers were the set used in a first-round RT-PCR of the TCR CDR3. TCRdb fed the multiplex PCR reads into MiXCR, producing one record per CDR3 protein. In the table there are 550,000 to 800,000 distinct CDR3 sequences, 15% to 20% of which are singletons.

The clonotype comes from a man aged 50-59 years with Graves' hyperthyroidism. The chain recombines TRBV7-9 with TRBJ2-2; D remains ambiguous. Sequencing was done on a sample of blood. This CDR3 reads CASSLPDVLTGELFF. CDR3 DNA sequence: TGTGCCAGCAGCTTACCGGACGTCCTCACCGGGGAGCTGTTTTTT.